A single sample is the source of the 8 T cell receptor beta chains below, sequenced in a study of blood T cell repertoires in COVID-19 (TCRdb year 2020). Receptors were amplified or captured by the immunoSEQ multiplex PCR assay. TCRdb holds this immuneACCESS table with in-frame rearrangements only. Some clones are missing; in checked studies, unresolved V genes explain under half, and the rest has no known cause. Within this sample are 150,000 to 250,000 clones, with 94% of them counted one time only. Of the sample, around 0.8% is held by the ten largest clones. Sequenced material: peripheral blood. The receptor source for this set is a man aged 30 to 39 with COVID-19, enrolled during active disease.

The chain couples TRBV2 to TRBJ1-1, with D possibly TRBD1 on 6 matching bases. The CDR3 is made up of 13 amino acids. Germline values: CDR1 SNHLY, CDR2 FYNNEI. V was cut by 5 bases and J by 1 base, with 8 bases left in between. CDR3 amino acids: CASSRQENTEAFF. CDR3 in DNA: TGTGCCAGCAGTAGACAGGAGAACACTGAAGCTTTCTTT.

The chain is built from TRBV2 and TRBJ1-2, with D perhaps matching TRBD1 (5 bases). The CDR3 extends over 17 amino acids. The germline CDR1 and CDR2 sequences are SNHLY and FYNNEI. Trimming left V 3 bases short and J 0 bases short, with 17 bases between. The CDR3 here is CASSDSFASGSNYGYTF. The CDR3, as DNA: TGTGCCAGCAGTGATAGCTTCGCTTCAGGGTCTAACTATGGCTACACCTTC.

CDR3 region: CASIPTGPYGYTF. For the CDR3, the DNA is TGTGCCAGCATCCCCACAGGACCCTATGGCTACACCTTC. The chain carries TRBV21-1 and TRBJ1-2; the table assigns TRBD1, which was not confirmed against the DNA. TRBV21-1 is listed as a pseudogene. This CDR3 has 13 residues.

The CDR3 spells CASSATGLNYGYTF. The CDR3 coding sequence is TGTGCCAGCAGCGCTACAGGGCTTAACTATGGCTACACCTTC. This chain links TRBV7-2 with TRBJ1-2; D may be TRBD1 (6 bases). This CDR3 region has 14 residues. The V gene's germline CDR1 is SGHTA and CDR2 FQGNSA. Trimming removed 5 bases at V and 1 base at J, with 11 bases between. The full variable domain, completed using reference TRBV7-2 and TRBJ1-2, is GAGVSQSPSNKVTEKGKDVELRCDPISGHTALYWYRQSLGQGLEFLIYFQGNSAPDKSGLPSDRFSAERTGGSVSTLTIQRTQQEDSAVYLCASSATGLNYGYTFGSGTRLTVV.

This chain joins TRBV12-3 or TRBV12-4 and TRBJ1-4; D uncertain. This CDR3 is built from 12 residues. Trimming cost V 6 bases and J 5 bases, with 7 bases left between them. The CDR3 sequence: CASRQTNEKLFF. The CDR3 DNA is TGTGCCAGCAGACAGACGAATGAAAAACTGTTTTTT.

The chain employs TRBV12-5 and TRBJ1-1, with TRBD1 matching over 7 bases. The CDR3 runs 15 residues. CDR1 LGHNT and CDR2 FRNRAP come from the germline V gene. V shed 4 bases, J shed 3 bases, and the junction held 8 bases outside the gene matches. CDR3 in DNA: TGTGCTAGTGGTTCGCCGACAGGGAGGTACACTGAAGCTTTCTTT. It encodes CASGSPTGRYTEAFF.

V is TRBV7-9 and J is TRBJ1-1; D remains unclear. Per the germline V gene, CDR1 is SEHNR and CDR2 is FQNEAQ (reference sequence). This CDR3 has 14 residues. Trimming shortened V by 5 bases and J by 2 bases, and 12 bases separated the two germline ends. The CDR3 spells CASSQVQINTEAFF. The CDR3, as DNA: TGTGCCAGCAGCCAGGTACAGATTAACACTGAAGCTTTCTTT.

This chain uses TRBV7-6 with TRBJ2-1; 15 bases map to TRBD2. J gave up 2 bases and V 5 bases, and 7 bases lay outside the gene matches. Germline V gives CDR1 SGHVS, CDR2 FNYEAQ. CDR3 length equals 18 residues. CDR3 nucleotide sequence: TGTGCCAGCAGCATGGGGACTAGCGGGGGGAATACCTACAATGAGCAGTTCTTC. It yields the protein CASSMGTSGGNTYNEQFF.